This T cell receptor beta chain is drawn from a study of vaccination and CD4 T cells after COVID-19. The table lists this clonotype with a count of one. Its target is not known. The Oncomine TCR Beta short-read assay was what sequenced the DNA obtained from cultured CD4+ T cells. Via MiXCR, TCRdb re-called the PCR reads, giving one row per CDR3 protein. The sample gives roughly 16,000 distinct CDR3 sequences, about 55% of which show up once; around an eighth is in the top ten. Germline V lookup: CDR1 GTSNPN, CDR2 SVGIG (reference sequence). Deletions cut 5 bases from V and 0 bases from J, with 7 bases between. This CDR3 is 12 amino acids long. Specified treatment: roughly ten-day PBMC culture with coronavirus spike peptide pools or control peptides (ViraFEST assay).

Sequencing was carried out using CD4+ T cells from blood, cultured in vitro. This clonotype was sampled from a human donor who had recovered from COVID-19. The chain uses TRBV30 and TRBJ1-1, with TRBD1 as a possible D gene (6 bases). The CDR3 loop reads CAWDRLNTEAFF. The CDR3 nucleotides are TGTGCCTGGGACAGGCTGAACACTGAAGCTTTCTTT.